The present entry profiles one TCR beta chain with its context. The antigen remains undetermined. Germline loops: CDR1 SQVTM, CDR2 ANQGSEA. CDR3 length equals 13 residues. V lost 7 bases, J lost 5 bases, and 17 bases lay in between. This sample is part of a study of T cell responses to AZD1222 COVID-19 vaccine. TCRdb's table, derived via immunoSEQ multiplex PCR, lists solely in-frame clones and lacks some. The sample shows about 78,000 clones, approximately 86% of them seen only once. Study-wide findings and caveats: Sampled repertoires all dated from after the peak T cell response.

The chain carries TRBV29-1 and TRBJ2-5; no clear D. The receptor comes from an adult in good health. The sequences come from peripheral blood, collected on day 0 of AZD1222 vaccination. CDR3 nucleotides: TGCAGCGGAATTCAACTGCTTGCGGAGACCCAGTACTTC. It translates to CSGIQLLAETQYF.